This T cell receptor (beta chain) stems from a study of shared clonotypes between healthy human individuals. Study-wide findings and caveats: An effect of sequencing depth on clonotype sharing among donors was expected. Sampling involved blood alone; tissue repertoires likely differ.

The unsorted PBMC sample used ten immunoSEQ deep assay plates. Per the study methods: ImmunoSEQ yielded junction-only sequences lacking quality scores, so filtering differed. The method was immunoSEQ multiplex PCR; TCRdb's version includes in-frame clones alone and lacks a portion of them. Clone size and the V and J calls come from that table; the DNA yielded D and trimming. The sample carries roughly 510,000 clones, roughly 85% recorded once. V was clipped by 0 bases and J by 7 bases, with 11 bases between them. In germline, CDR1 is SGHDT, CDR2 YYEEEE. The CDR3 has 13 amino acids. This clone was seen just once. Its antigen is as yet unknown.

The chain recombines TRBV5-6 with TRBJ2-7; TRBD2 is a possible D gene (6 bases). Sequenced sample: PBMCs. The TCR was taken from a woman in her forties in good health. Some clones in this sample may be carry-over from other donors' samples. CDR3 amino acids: CASSLGRVGEQYF. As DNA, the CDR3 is TGTGCCAGCAGCTTGGGGAGGGTTGGGGAGCAGTACTTC.